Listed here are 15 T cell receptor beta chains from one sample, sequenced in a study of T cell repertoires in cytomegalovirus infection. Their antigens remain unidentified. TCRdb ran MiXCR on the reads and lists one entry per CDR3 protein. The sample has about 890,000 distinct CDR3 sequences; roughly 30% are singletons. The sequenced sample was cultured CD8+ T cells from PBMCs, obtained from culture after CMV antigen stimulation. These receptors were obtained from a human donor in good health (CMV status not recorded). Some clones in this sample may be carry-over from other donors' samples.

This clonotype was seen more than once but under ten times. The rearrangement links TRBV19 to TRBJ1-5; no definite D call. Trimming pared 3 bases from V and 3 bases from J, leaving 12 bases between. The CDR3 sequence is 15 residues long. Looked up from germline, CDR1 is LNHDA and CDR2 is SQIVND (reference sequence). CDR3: CASSILAAVNQPQHF. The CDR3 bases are TGTGCCAGTAGTATCCTCGCGGCAGTCAATCAGCCCCAGCATTTT.

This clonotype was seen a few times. The CDR3 DNA reads as TGTGCCAGCAGCTCCGAAGGGGGCGAATCTAACTATGGCTACACCTTC. Protein: CASSSEGGESNYGYTF. The V call is TRBV5-4, the J call TRBJ1-2; 7 bases match TRBD1. The length of the CDR3 is 16 residues. CDR1 and CDR2 from the germline V gene are SGHNT and YYREEE (reference sequence). V trimming: 3 bases; J trimming: 0 bases; junction bases outside the gene matches: 8. Variable domain in full (rest from reference TRBV5-4 and TRBJ1-2): ETGVTQSPTHLIKTRGQQVTLRCSSQSGHNTVSWYQQALGQGPQFIFQYYREEENGRGNFPPRFSGLQFPNYSSELNVNALELDDSALYLCASSSEGGESNYGYTFGSGTRLTVV.

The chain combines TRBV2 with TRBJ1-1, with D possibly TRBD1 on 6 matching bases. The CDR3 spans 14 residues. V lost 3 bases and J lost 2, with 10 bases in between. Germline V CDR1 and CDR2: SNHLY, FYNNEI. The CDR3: CASSEGTPNTEAFF. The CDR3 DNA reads TGTGCCAGCAGTGAGGGGACACCCAACACTGAAGCTTTCTTT.

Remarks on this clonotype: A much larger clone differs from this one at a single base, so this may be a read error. Written as DNA, the CDR3 is TGTGCCAGCACCCCCGGTGAGGCGATAAATGAGCAGTTCTTC. As protein: CASTPGEAINEQFF. This chain joins TRBV7-2 and TRBJ2-1; D remains unclear. The CDR3 covers 14 residues. V gave up 7 bases and J gave up 7 bases, with 17 bases separating them. CDR1 and CDR2 (germline): SGHTA, FQGNSA.

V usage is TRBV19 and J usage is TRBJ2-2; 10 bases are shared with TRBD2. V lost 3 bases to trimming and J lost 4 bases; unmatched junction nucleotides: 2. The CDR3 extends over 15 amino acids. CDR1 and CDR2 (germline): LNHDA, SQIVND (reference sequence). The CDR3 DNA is TGTGCCAGTAGTATGCTAGCGGGGGCCACCGGGGAGCTGTTTTTT. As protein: CASSMLAGATGELFF.

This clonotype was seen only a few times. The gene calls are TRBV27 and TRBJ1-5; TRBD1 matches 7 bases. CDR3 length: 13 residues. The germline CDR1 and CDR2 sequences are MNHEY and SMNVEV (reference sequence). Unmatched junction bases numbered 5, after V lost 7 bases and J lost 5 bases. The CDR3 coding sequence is TGTGCCAGCACCGCCGACAGGGATCAGCCCCAGCATTTT. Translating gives CASTADRDQPQHF.

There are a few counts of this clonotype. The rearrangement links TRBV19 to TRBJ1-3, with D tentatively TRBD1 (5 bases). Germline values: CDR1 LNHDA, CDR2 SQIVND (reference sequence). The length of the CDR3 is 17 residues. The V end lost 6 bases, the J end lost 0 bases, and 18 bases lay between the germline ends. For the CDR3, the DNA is TGTGCCAGTAGGATCGGGGGGAGCGCTCACTCTGGAAACACCATATATTTT. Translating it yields CASRIGGSAHSGNTIYF. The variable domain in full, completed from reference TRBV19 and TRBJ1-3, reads DGGITQSPKYLFRKEGQNVTLSCEQNLNHDAMYWYRQDPGQGLRLIYYSQIVNDFQKGDIAEGYSVSREKKESFPLTVTSAQKNPTAFYLCASRIGGSAHSGNTIYFGEGSWLTVV.

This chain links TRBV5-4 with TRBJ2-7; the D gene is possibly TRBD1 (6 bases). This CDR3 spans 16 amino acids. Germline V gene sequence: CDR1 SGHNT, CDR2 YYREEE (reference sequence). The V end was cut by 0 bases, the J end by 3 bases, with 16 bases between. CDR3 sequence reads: CASSLASTGFDYEQYF. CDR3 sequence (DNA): TGTGCCAGCAGCTTGGCTTCGACAGGATTTGACTACGAGCAGTACTTC.

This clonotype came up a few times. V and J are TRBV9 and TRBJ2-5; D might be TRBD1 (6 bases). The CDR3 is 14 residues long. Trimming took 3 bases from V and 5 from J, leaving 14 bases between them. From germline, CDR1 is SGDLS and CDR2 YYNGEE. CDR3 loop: CASSGGHPQETQYF. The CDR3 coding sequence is TGTGCCAGCAGCGGGGGACATCCCCAGGAGACCCAGTACTTC.

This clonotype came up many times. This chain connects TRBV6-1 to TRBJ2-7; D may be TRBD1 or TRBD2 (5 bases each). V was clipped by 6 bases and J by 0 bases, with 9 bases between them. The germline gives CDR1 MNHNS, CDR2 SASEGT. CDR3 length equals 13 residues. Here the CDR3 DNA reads TGTGCCAGCAGCGAGGGGTCCTCCTACGAGCAGTACTTC. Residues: CASSEGSSYEQYF.

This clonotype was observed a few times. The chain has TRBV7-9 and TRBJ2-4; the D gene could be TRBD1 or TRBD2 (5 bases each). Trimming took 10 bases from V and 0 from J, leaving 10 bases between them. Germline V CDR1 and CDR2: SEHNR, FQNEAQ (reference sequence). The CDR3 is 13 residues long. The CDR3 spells CATAGTAKNIQYF. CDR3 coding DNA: TGTGCCACCGCCGGGACAGCCAAAAACATTCAGTACTTC.

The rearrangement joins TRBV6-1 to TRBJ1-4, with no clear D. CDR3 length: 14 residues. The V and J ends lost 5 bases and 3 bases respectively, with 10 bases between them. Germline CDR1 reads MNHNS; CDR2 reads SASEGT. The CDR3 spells CASSYGGPNEKLFF. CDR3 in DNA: TGTGCCAGCAGTTACGGCGGGCCTAATGAAAAACTGTTTTTT.

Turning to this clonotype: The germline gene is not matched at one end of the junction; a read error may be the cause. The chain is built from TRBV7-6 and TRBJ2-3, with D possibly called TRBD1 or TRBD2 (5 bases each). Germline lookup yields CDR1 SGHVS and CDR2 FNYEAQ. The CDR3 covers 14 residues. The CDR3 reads CVSSFGAGTDTQYF. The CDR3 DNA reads TGTGTCAGCAGCTTCGGGGCTGGAACAGATACGCAGTATTTT.

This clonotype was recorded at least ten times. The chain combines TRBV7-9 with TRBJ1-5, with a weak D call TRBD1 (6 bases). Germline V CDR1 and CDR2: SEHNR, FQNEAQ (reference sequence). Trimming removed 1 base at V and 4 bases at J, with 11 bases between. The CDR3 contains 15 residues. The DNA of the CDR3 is TGTGCCAGCAGCTTAGTAGGGGGGATAAATCAGCCCCAGCATTTT. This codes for CASSLVGGINQPQHF. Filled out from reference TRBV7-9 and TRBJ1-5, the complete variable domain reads DTGVSQNPRHKITKRGQNVTFRCDPISEHNRLYWYRQTLGQGPEFLTYFQNEAQLEKSRLLSDRFSAERPKGSFSTLEIQRTEQGDSAMYLCASSLVGGINQPQHFGDGTRLSIL.

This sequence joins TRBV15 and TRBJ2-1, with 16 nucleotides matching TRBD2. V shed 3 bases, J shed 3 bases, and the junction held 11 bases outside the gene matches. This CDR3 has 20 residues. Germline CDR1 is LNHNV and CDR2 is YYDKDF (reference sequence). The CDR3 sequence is CATSSPGGTSGGASYNEQFF. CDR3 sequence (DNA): TGTGCCACCAGCAGCCCCGGCGGGACTAGCGGGGGGGCAAGCTACAATGAGCAGTTCTTC.